One sample yielded the 11 T cell receptor beta chains listed below, sequenced in a study of T cells in Graves' hyperthyroidism and ophthalmopathy. The TCR beta CDR3 regions underwent amplification using RNA transcripts as the source. HTBI primers were employed in a first-round RT-PCR of the TCR CDR3. MiXCR, run by TCRdb on the multiplex PCR reads, gives a single entry per CDR3 protein. The sample yields some 580,000 distinct CDR3 sequences, around 16% seen once. What was sequenced was blood. These TCRs come from a woman aged 40 to 50 with Graves' ophthalmopathy.

This clonotype was counted only a few times. The chain couples TRBV30 to TRBJ2-3, with 10 bases identical to TRBD1. Germline V lookup: CDR1 GTSNPN, CDR2 SVGIG (reference sequence). The CDR3 totals 13 residues. Trimming cost V 5 bases and J 6 bases; bases outside gene matches: 5. The CDR3 sequence is CAWVDRGSDTQYF. CDR3 in DNA: TGTGCCTGGGTGGACAGGGGGTCTGATACGCAGTATTTT.

Only a few counts were recorded for this clonotype. The chain combines TRBV6-1 with TRBJ2-1; D is perhaps TRBD2 (5 bases). CDR3 length equals 14 residues. Trimming took 8 bases from V and 5 from J, leaving 16 bases between them. The germline V gene has CDR1 MNHNS and CDR2 SASEGT. For the CDR3, the DNA is TGTGCCAGCGGGATCAGCGGAGATGACAATGAGCAGTTCTTC. Encoded protein: CASGISGDDNEQFF.

This clonotype was recorded at least ten times. The genes are TRBV2 and TRBJ2-3; TRBD2 is a possible D gene (6 bases). From germline, CDR1 is SNHLY and CDR2 FYNNEI. The V end lost 8 bases, the J end lost 1 base, and 19 bases lay between the germline ends. This CDR3 comprises 16 residues. Written as DNA, the CDR3 is TGTGCCAGCCTTACCGGAGGAGGGCGAGGCACAGATACGCAGTATTTT. Translation gives CASLTGGGRGTDTQYF.

This clonotype was counted at least ten times. The rearrangement joins TRBV6-2 or TRBV6-3 to TRBJ2-7; 10 nucleotides line up with TRBD2. The CDR3 consists of 16 residues. The V gene end was trimmed by 4 bases and the J gene end by 0 bases; junction bases not matched to a gene: 6. Looked up from germline, CDR1 is MNHEY and CDR2 is SVGEGT. CDR3 sequence: CASSSLTSGHSYEQYF. The CDR3 DNA reads as TGTGCCAGCAGTTCCCTGACTAGCGGGCACTCCTACGAGCAGTACTTC.

CDR3 sequence (DNA): TGCGCCAGCAGCCAAGATCGACGGTCCTTGAACACTGAAGCTTTCTTT. Protein: CASSQDRRSLNTEAFF. The chain has TRBV4-1 and TRBJ1-1; D remains unclear. The V end was cut by 0 bases, the J end by 0 bases, with 11 bases between. This CDR3 comprises 16 residues. Germline CDR1 and CDR2: MGHRA and YSYEKL.

V gene TRBV9 combines with J gene TRBJ2-1, with TRBD2 matching 8 bases. The CDR3 covers 16 residues. The V and J ends lost 0 bases and 2 bases, in that order; junction bases with no gene match: 4. Germline values: CDR1 SGDLS, CDR2 YYNGEE. CDR3 coding DNA: TGTGCCAGCAGCGTAGCTGGCGGGAGGACCTACAATGAGCAGTTCTTC. It encodes CASSVAGGRTYNEQFF.

The CDR3 region has the DNA TGTGCCAGCAGTACCCCAAAGGTAGCAAATGAGCAGTTCTTC. It yields the protein CASSTPKVANEQFF. The J gene is TRBJ2-1, the V gene TRBV6-1, with unresolved D. The CDR3 spans 14 residues. Germline V gene lookup returns CDR1 MNHNS and CDR2 SASEGT. Trimming took off 5 bases at V and 7 bases at J, with 15 bases between the two ends.

In its sample, this clonotype was seen many times. The chain employs TRBV7-9 and TRBJ2-3; 7 nucleotides line up with TRBD1. Germline V lookup: CDR1 SEHNR, CDR2 FQNEAQ (reference sequence). V was clipped by 2 bases and J by 1 base; unmatched bases: 3. The CDR3 length is 15 residues. The CDR3 DNA sequence: TGTGCCAGCAGCTTAACAGGGGTAGGCACAGATACGCAGTATTTT. Translated, it gives CASSLTGVGTDTQYF.

This chain joins TRBV19 and TRBJ1-1, with 9 positions matching TRBD1. Germline values: CDR1 LNHDA, CDR2 SQIVND (reference sequence). CDR3 length: 15 residues. After removal of 5 bases from V and 3 bases from J, the junction contained 7 bases not matched to a gene. The CDR3 protein is CASSLRDREDTEAFF. The CDR3 DNA sequence: TGTGCCAGTAGTTTACGGGACAGGGAGGACACTGAAGCTTTCTTT.

This chain uses TRBV18 with TRBJ2-4; maybe TRBD1 (6 bases). The CDR3 is 15 residues long. Germline loops: CDR1 KGHSH, CDR2 LQKENI. Trimming took off 10 bases at V and 1 base at J, with 17 bases between the two ends. The CDR3 DNA follows: TGTGCCAACGCATTGGACAGAGCGGCCAAAAACATTCAGTACTTC. It yields the protein CANALDRAAKNIQYF.

This clonotype occurred a few times. The chain couples TRBV19 to TRBJ2-1; D is ambiguous. The germline CDR1 and CDR2 sequences are LNHDA and SQIVND (reference sequence). The CDR3 runs to 15 residues. Trimming stripped 3 bases from V and 2 bases from J, with 11 bases between. The CDR3 sequence: CASSILDRAYNEQFF. In DNA form, the CDR3 reads TGTGCCAGTAGTATCCTGGATCGAGCCTACAATGAGCAGTTCTTC.